Below, 30 T cell receptor beta chains from the same sample are listed, as sequenced in a study of T cell repertoires in cytomegalovirus infection. TCRdb reprocessed the reads via MiXCR and lists one record per CDR3 protein. The sample holds fewer than 550,000 distinct CDR3 sequences, around 27% seen once. Sample: PBMCs. The receptor source for this set is a human donor in good health (CMV status not recorded). Some clones in this sample may be carry-over from other donors' samples.

The V and J genes are TRBV5-4 and TRBJ2-5, with 11 bases identical to TRBD1. The CDR3 consists of 15 residues. Germline assignment: CDR1 SGHNT and CDR2 YYREEE (reference sequence). J was trimmed by 5 bases and V by 0 bases; bases with no gene match: 3. The CDR3, as DNA: TGTGCCAGCAGCTTGGGGGACAGGGGGATTGAGACCCAGTACTTC. It is translated as CASSLGDRGIETQYF.

Note on this clonotype: This may be a read error: a much more frequent sequence differs by one nucleotide. The rearrangement uses TRBV7-9 and TRBJ2-3, with a possible D match to TRBD2 (7 bases). Germline V gene sequence: CDR1 SEHNR, CDR2 FQNEAQ (reference sequence). The CDR3 contains 15 residues. The CDR3 sequence is CASSLLGGATDMQYF. The CDR3 DNA reads TGTGCCAGCAGCTTATTGGGGGGGGCCACAGATATGCAGTATTTT.

To note about this clonotype: The junction and the germline gene differ at one end; a read error may be behind it. The chain recombines TRBV13 with TRBJ2-7, with D perhaps assigned TRBD1 or TRBD2 (5 bases each). CDR1 is PRHDT and CDR2 is FYEKMQ in the germline V gene (reference sequence). The CDR3 is 14 amino acids. The CDR3 DNA sequence: TGTGCCAGCAGCTTGGCCCGGCGGGCCGGGGCTCCGAACTTC. This gives the protein CASSLARRAGAPNF.

For the CDR3, the DNA is TGTGCCAGCAGTTTACATCAGCGCGCTCAGGGGCTCATCGACTCCTACGAGCAGTACTTC. As protein: CASSLHQRAQGLIDSYEQYF. The chain combines TRBV28 with TRBJ2-7, with D possibly TRBD1 on 6 matching bases. Germline CDR1 and CDR2: MDHEN and SYDVKM. This CDR3 is built from 20 residues. The germline V and J ends were trimmed by 2 bases and 0 bases, with 26 bases remaining between them.

The J gene is TRBJ1-2, the V gene TRBV10-3; D remains ambiguous. There are 13 residues in the CDR3. V was pared by 7 bases and J by 4 bases, with 13 bases between. Germline V gene data show CDR1 as ENHRY and CDR2 as SYGVKD. DNA of the CDR3: TGTGCCATCACAGAGGCGGGCGGCTATGGCTACACCTTC. It yields the protein CAITEAGGYGYTF.

This clonotype appeared a few times. The gene calls are TRBV6-2 or TRBV6-3 and TRBJ1-1; no definite D call. Germline CDR1 and CDR2: MNHEY and SVGEGT. The CDR3 sequence is 14 residues long. Trimming removed 2 bases at V and 4 bases at J, with 11 bases between. The CDR3 protein is CASSYQWEGTEAFF. CDR3 nucleotide sequence: TGTGCCAGCAGTTACCAGTGGGAGGGCACTGAAGCTTTCTTT.

This rearrangement joins TRBV6-2 or TRBV6-3 to TRBJ2-3; D perhaps matches TRBD2 (6 bases). The length of the CDR3 is 15 residues. The V end lost 2 bases, the J end lost 2 bases, and 11 bases lay between the germline ends. Looked up from germline, CDR1 is MNHEY and CDR2 is SVGEGT. The CDR3 DNA follows: TGTGCCAGCAGTTACGGGGGAGGATACACAGATACGCAGTATTTT. This codes for CASSYGGGYTDTQYF.

The sample holds one count of this clonotype. The V and J genes are TRBV5-1 and TRBJ2-5, with D possibly being TRBD2 (5 bases). The CDR3 totals 15 residues. Germline assignment: CDR1 SGHRS and CDR2 YFSETQ. Trimming stripped 6 bases from V and 5 bases from J, with 20 bases between. The CDR3 reads CASTTSQRTMETQYF. In DNA form, the CDR3 reads TGCGCCAGCACCACCTCCCAGCGGACGATGGAGACCCAGTACTTC. Looking up the rest from reference TRBV5-1 and TRBJ2-5 gives the full variable domain: KAGVTQTPRYLIKTRGQQVTLSCSPISGHRSVSWYQQTPGQGLQFLFEYFSETQRNKGNFPGRFSGRQFSNSRSEMNVSTLELGDSALYLCASTTSQRTMETQYFGPGTRLLVL.

The chain uses TRBV5-6 and TRBJ2-5; D is ambiguous. V lost 1 base, J lost 1 base, and 8 bases lay in between. Germline V gene data show CDR1 as SGHDT and CDR2 as YYEEEE. This CDR3 is 14 amino acids long. CDR3 residues: CASSLSSTQETQYF. As DNA, the CDR3 is TGTGCCAGCAGCTTGTCCAGCACCCAAGAGACCCAGTACTTC.

This clonotype was detected ten times or more. The chain combines TRBV7-9 with TRBJ2-7; D possibly uses TRBD1 or TRBD2 (6 bases each). The CDR3 consists of 12 residues. Germline loops: CDR1 SEHNR, CDR2 FQNEAQ (reference sequence). The V end was cut by 7 bases, the J end by 6 bases, with 13 bases between. The CDR3 DNA sequence: TGTGCCAGCACCTCGGGGGCGACCGAGCAGTACTTC. Its protein product is CASTSGATEQYF. Full variable domain (rest looked up from reference TRBV7-9 and TRBJ2-7): DTGVSQNPRHKITKRGQNVTFRCDPISEHNRLYWYRQTLGQGPEFLTYFQNEAQLEKSRLLSDRFSAERPKGSFSTLEIQRTEQGDSAMYLCASTSGATEQYFGPGTRLTVT.

This chain joins TRBV19 and TRBJ2-1, with 7 bases fitting TRBD2. Germline V CDR1 and CDR2: LNHDA, SQIVND (reference sequence). This CDR3 contains 14 residues. V lost 7 bases and J lost 8; bases outside the gene matches: 11. The CDR3 is CASKETGGLDEQFF. The CDR3 DNA reads TGTGCCAGTAAGGAAACGGGAGGACTCGATGAGCAGTTCTTC. Together with reference TRBV19 and TRBJ2-1, the CDR3 gives the full variable domain: DGGITQSPKYLFRKEGQNVTLSCEQNLNHDAMYWYRQDPGQGLRLIYYSQIVNDFQKGDIAEGYSVSREKKESFPLTVTSAQKNPTAFYLCASKETGGLDEQFFGPGTRLTVL.

The table lists this clonotype with many counts. The chain joins TRBV11-3 to TRBJ1-2; D unclear. The CDR3 is 14 residues long. Germline CDR1 is SGHNT and CDR2 is YENEEA. Trimming shortened V by 5 bases and J by 2 bases, and 12 bases separated the two germline ends. The CDR3: CASSADRRNYGYTF. The CDR3 DNA reads as TGTGCCAGCAGCGCGGACCGCCGGAACTATGGCTACACCTTC. Filled out from reference TRBV11-3 and TRBJ1-2, the complete variable domain reads EAGVVQSPRYKIIEKKQPVAFWCNPISGHNTLYWYLQNLGQGPELLIRYENEEAVDDSQLPKDRFSAERLKGVDSTLKIQPAELGDSAVYLCASSADRRNYGYTFGSGTRLTVV.

This clonotype was seen many times. V is TRBV7-2 and J is TRBJ2-4; 8 bases align to TRBD1. Germline V lookup: CDR1 SGHTA, CDR2 FQGNSA. This CDR3 has 16 residues. The J segment lost 8 bases and the V segment lost 2 bases, leaving 11 bases of the junction unmatched. The CDR3 protein is CASSLFATGAKHIQYF. The CDR3 DNA reads TGTGCCAGCAGCTTATTCGCGACAGGGGCTAAACACATTCAGTACTTC.

This clonotype has only a few counts. The chain uses TRBV20-1 and TRBJ1-4, with D perhaps matching TRBD1 (5 bases). Germline V gene data show CDR1 as DFQATT and CDR2 as SNEGSKA (reference sequence). This CDR3 comprises 15 residues. Trimming shortened V by 6 bases and J by 4 bases, and 18 bases separated the two germline ends. CDR3 sequence (DNA): TGCAGTGCGCGAAACCCCGGGACTTATAATGAAAAACTGTTTTTT. This translates into CSARNPGTYNEKLFF.

The genes are TRBV7-9 and TRBJ2-1; D gene ambiguous. CDR1 SEHNR and CDR2 FQNEAQ come from the germline V gene (reference sequence). V gave up 5 bases and J gave up 0 bases, with 11 bases separating them. The CDR3 sequence is 15 residues long. In DNA, the CDR3 is TGTGCCAGCAGCGCCGACGGTGGCTCCTACAATGAGCAGTTCTTC. Amino acid sequence: CASSADGGSYNEQFF.

This clonotype appeared a few times. The chain is built from TRBV29-1 and TRBJ2-3; 8 nucleotides agree with TRBD1. CDR1 and CDR2 (germline): SQVTM, ANQGSEA. The CDR3 is 14 residues long. V trimming: 0 bases; J trimming: 8 bases; junction bases outside the gene matches: 7. The CDR3 loop reads CSVEEVRGLVTQYF. CDR3 coding DNA: TGCAGCGTTGAAGAGGTCAGGGGGCTTGTTACGCAGTATTTT.

This clonotype was recorded at least ten times. The genes are TRBV7-2 and TRBJ2-5; 8 nucleotides align to TRBD2. The V gene end was trimmed by 5 bases and the J gene end by 5 bases; junction bases not matched to a gene: 7. The CDR3 is made up of 14 amino acids. Germline V gives CDR1 SGHTA, CDR2 FQGNSA. The CDR3 loop reads CASSRGGAGETQYF. Written as DNA, the CDR3 is TGTGCCAGCAGCCGGGGGGGGGCCGGTGAGACCCAGTACTTC.

The chain links TRBV12-3 or TRBV12-4 to TRBJ2-3; 8 bases fit TRBD2. Trimming at V came to 5 bases and at J to 3 bases, leaving 10 bases not matched to a gene. The CDR3 runs 16 residues. In DNA, the CDR3 is TGTGCCAGCAGTCCTTTCAGCGGGAGTGGAACAGATACGCAGTATTTT. Translated, it gives CASSPFSGSGTDTQYF.

This clonotype came up a few times. This chain joins TRBV2 and TRBJ2-7; no clear D. V lost 10 bases to trimming and J lost 4 bases, with 14 bases between them. CDR3 length equals 12 residues. Germline lookup yields CDR1 SNHLY and CDR2 FYNNEI. This chain's CDR3 is CATSIGGYEQYF. DNA of the CDR3: TGTGCCACTTCAATTGGTGGGTACGAGCAGTACTTC.

The chain recombines TRBV5-4 with TRBJ2-1; 10 bases line up with TRBD2. V trimming: 4 bases; J trimming: 4 bases; junction bases outside the gene matches: 8. This CDR3 spans 16 amino acids. Germline V lookup: CDR1 SGHNT, CDR2 YYREEE (reference sequence). The CDR3 is CASSGKGLAPYNEQFF. CDR3 coding DNA: TGTGCCAGCAGCGGTAAGGGACTAGCGCCTTACAATGAGCAGTTCTTC.

The J gene is TRBJ1-1, the V gene TRBV19, with TRBD1 as a possible D gene (5 bases). The CDR3 runs to 15 residues. Trimming shortened V by 5 bases and J by 3 bases, and 16 bases separated the two germline ends. Per the germline V gene, CDR1 is LNHDA and CDR2 is SQIVND (reference sequence). The CDR3 sequence is CASSPRRDLHTEAFF. The DNA of the CDR3 is TGTGCCAGTAGTCCCCGTAGGGACCTACACACTGAAGCTTTCTTT.

This clonotype has a count of ten or more. This chain uses TRBV7-9 with TRBJ2-5, with unresolved D. Germline V gene data show CDR1 as SEHNR and CDR2 as FQNEAQ (reference sequence). V lost 5 bases and J 5 bases, leaving 9 bases between the germline ends. The CDR3 loop spans 12 amino acids. The CDR3 protein is CASSPSQETQYF. CDR3 DNA sequence: TGTGCCAGCAGCCCGAGTCAGGAGACCCAGTACTTC.

Turning to this clonotype: Since a much larger clone is just one base distant, this may be a read error. This chain uses TRBV6-1 with TRBJ2-7; 9 bases agree with TRBD2. Germline CDR1 reads MNHNS; CDR2 reads SASEGT. There are 14 residues in the CDR3. Trimming removed 8 bases from V and 3 bases from J; junction bases left unmatched: 8. CDR3 amino acids: CASVTAGGNYEQYF. The DNA for the CDR3 is TGTGCCAGCGTGACAGCGGGAGGTAACTACGAGCAGTACTTC.

The chain has TRBV5-6 and TRBJ2-3; no reliable D call. Germline CDR1 reads SGHDT; CDR2 reads YYEEEE. This CDR3 is built from 17 residues. Deletions cut 1 base from V and 0 bases from J, with 15 bases between. CDR3 protein: CASSLLWLNSSTDTQYF. Here the CDR3 DNA reads TGTGCCAGCAGCTTGTTGTGGTTGAATAGCAGCACAGATACGCAGTATTTT.

V usage is TRBV14 and J usage is TRBJ2-3, with 13 positions matching TRBD2. The CDR3 runs to 16 residues. With 4 bases clipped from V and 4 bases from J, the junction kept 5 bases outside the gene matches. Looked up from germline, CDR1 is SGHDN and CDR2 is FVKESK. The CDR3 spells CASSRGTSGIPDTQYF. As DNA, the CDR3 is TGTGCCAGCAGCCGCGGGACTAGCGGGATCCCAGATACGCAGTATTTT.

This rearrangement joins TRBV28 to TRBJ2-7; D uncertain. The CDR3 runs 12 residues. Germline V gene sequence: CDR1 MDHEN, CDR2 SYDVKM. V was cut by 1 base and J by 5 bases, with 6 bases left in between. The CDR3 protein is CASSLLRNEQYF. CDR3 in DNA: TGTGCCAGCAGTTTATTACGGAACGAGCAGTACTTC.

The V call is TRBV6-2 or TRBV6-3, the J call TRBJ2-2; D tentatively fits TRBD1 or TRBD2 (5 bases each). The ends were cut back, 5 bases at V and 5 bases at J, with 21 bases in the middle. The germline gives CDR1 MNHEY, CDR2 SVGEGT. The CDR3 is made up of 17 amino acids. CDR3 protein: CASSLTYPGPPTGELFF. The CDR3 DNA reads as TGTGCCAGCAGTCTAACCTATCCGGGACCACCTACCGGGGAGCTGTTTTTT.

Only a few counts were recorded for this clonotype. The rearrangement joins TRBV24-1 to TRBJ1-2; the D is unclear. Trimming pared 3 bases from V and 5 bases from J, leaving 9 bases between. The germline CDR1 and CDR2 sequences are KGHDR and SFDVKD. This CDR3 spans 13 amino acids. CDR3 loop: CATSDVTEYGYTF. The CDR3 DNA reads as TGTGCCACCAGTGATGTGACGGAGTATGGCTACACCTTC.

Many counts were recorded for this clonotype. The CDR3 spells CASSHIGQPQHF. The CDR3 DNA reads as TGTGCCAGCAGCCATATAGGTCAGCCCCAGCATTTT. The rearrangement uses TRBV7-2 and TRBJ1-5; D unresolved. The CDR3 runs to 12 residues. Germline V gene data show CDR1 as SGHTA and CDR2 as FQGNSA. V was pared by 5 bases and J by 6 bases, with 8 bases between.

The chain employs TRBV5-5 and TRBJ2-7; the D gene is possibly TRBD1 (6 bases). The CDR3 spans 13 residues. V was cut by 5 bases and J by 2 bases, with 11 bases left in between. The germline CDR1 and CDR2 sequences are SGHKS and YYEKEE (reference sequence). The CDR3 coding sequence is TGTGCCAGCAGTCGACAGGCGACCTACGAGCAGTACTTC. It encodes CASSRQATYEQYF.